A single sample is the source of the 26 T cell receptor beta chains below, sequenced in a study of molecular identifiers for immune sequencing clone quantification. TCRdb passed the PCR reads through MiXCR, listing each CDR3 protein once. The table includes fewer than 45,000 distinct CDR3 sequences, approximately 19% detected once. The sequencing sample was made of naive CD8+ T cells from blood, with Jurkat cell RNA spiked in. Documented subset: FACS-sorted CD8+CD4-CCR7+CD45RA+ naive T cells. These receptors all stem from a human donor in good health. Some libraries in this study had Jurkat cell RNA spiked in.

This clonotype was counted a single time. A much larger clonotype is one base distant, so this may be a read error. The conserved phenylalanine or tryptophan normally closing the CDR3 is absent here, so this likely arose from a read error. The chain carries TRBV20-1 and TRBJ1-5, with D unresolved. The CDR3 length is 9 residues. V lost 5 bases, J lost 7 bases, and 3 bases lay in between. Germline V lookup: CDR1 DFQATT, CDR2 SNEGSKA (reference sequence). The CDR3 DNA is TGCAGTGCTGGACAGCCCCAGCATTCT. Translation: CSAGQPQHS.

Concerning this clonotype: A much larger clonotype is one base distant, so this may be a read error. The missing conserved phenylalanine or tryptophan at the end of this CDR3 makes a read error likely. This chain joins TRBV27 and TRBJ2-7; 8 bases are shared with TRBD2. CDR3 size: 15 residues. Germline CDR1 is MNHEY and CDR2 is SMNVEV (reference sequence). The junction had 6 bases not matched to a gene; V was cut back by 3 bases and J by 2 bases. CDR3 residues: CASSFSGMETYEQYS. Written as DNA, the CDR3 is TGTGCCAGCAGTTTTAGCGGGATGGAGACCTACGAGCAGTACTCC.

The table lists this clonotype with many counts. The chain carries TRBV6-5 and TRBJ2-2; the D gene is possibly TRBD1 (5 bases). From germline, CDR1 is MNHEY and CDR2 SVGAGI. Trimming pared 7 bases from V and 0 bases from J, leaving 9 bases between. CDR3 size: 14 residues. The DNA of the CDR3 is TGTGCCAGCACCGACAGACCGAACACCGGGGAGCTGTTTTTT. This gives the protein CASTDRPNTGELFF.

On this clonotype: A read error may be the cause here, since a much bigger clone is one base away. The gene calls are TRBV11-2 and TRBJ2-4, with D perhaps being TRBD1 or TRBD2 (5 bases each). Germline CDR1 SGHAT, CDR2 FQNNGV. CDR3 length equals 16 residues. The DNA for the CDR3 is TGTGCCAGCAGCTCCTCGACGGGGCTAGCCAAAAACATTCGGTACTTC. Protein product: CASSSSTGLAKNIRYF.

In its sample, this clonotype was seen a few times. The chain uses TRBV12-3 or TRBV12-4 and TRBJ1-2, with D unresolved. Trimming removed 3 bases at V and 2 bases at J, with 7 bases between. This CDR3 region has 13 residues. Here the CDR3 DNA reads TGTGCCAGCAGTTTGCCTGGGAACTATGGCTACACCTTC. Translated, it gives CASSLPGNYGYTF.

This clonotype was observed many times. V is TRBV4-1 and J is TRBJ2-2, with 8 bases identical to TRBD1. Germline V gene data show CDR1 as MGHRA and CDR2 as YSYEKL. CDR3 size: 16 residues. V lost 1 base, J lost 4 bases, and 5 bases stayed unmatched. In nucleotides, the CDR3 is TGCGCCAGCAGCCAAGGACAGGGGAGCGCCACCGGGGAGCTGTTTTTT. Translating gives CASSQGQGSATGELFF.

This clonotype came up many times. The chain has TRBV9 and TRBJ2-3; either TRBD1 or TRBD2 may fit D (5 bases each). V was cut by 3 bases and J by 3 bases, with 14 bases left in between. CDR3 size: 15 residues. Germline CDR1 is SGDLS and CDR2 is YYNGEE. This CDR3 is CASSAPDWGTDTQYF. The CDR3 DNA sequence: TGTGCCAGCAGCGCCCCTGACTGGGGGACAGATACGCAGTATTTT.

Comment on this clonotype: This may be a read error, as it is one base from a much larger clone. J is TRBJ2-5 and V is TRBV11-2, with D hard to call. CDR3 length: 14 amino acids. Germline assignment: CDR1 SGHAT and CDR2 FQNNGV. V was pared by 7 bases and J by 1 base, with 13 bases between. For the CDR3, the DNA is TGTGCCAGCAAACTCCTTCCCGTCCAAGAGACCCAGTACTTC. Translated: CASKLLPVQETQYF.

This clonotype was seen repeatedly, ten times or more. The chain recombines TRBV20-1 with TRBJ2-5, with 11 bases aligning to TRBD2. This CDR3 has 16 residues. With V trimmed by 6 bases and J by 3 bases, 12 bases remained unmatched. Germline CDR1 and CDR2: DFQATT and SNEGSKA (reference sequence). The CDR3 DNA is TGCAGTGCAAACCCGGGACTAGCGGTTTATAAAGAGACCCAGTACTTC. As protein: CSANPGLAVYKETQYF.

A remark on this clonotype: One base away lies a much larger clone, so this may be a sequencing read error. The chain employs TRBV5-6 and TRBJ1-5; no definite D call. CDR3 length equals 14 residues. Trimming removed 1 base from V and 4 bases from J, with 9 bases in between. From germline, CDR1 is SGHDT and CDR2 YYEEEE. The CDR3: CASSLLGGNQPQHF. CDR3 DNA sequence: TGTGCCAGCAGCTTGTTGGGAGGGAATCAGCCCCAGCATTTT.

This clonotype was found many times. This chain uses TRBV3-1 with TRBJ2-3, with 7 bases lining up with TRBD2. The CDR3 is 14 residues long. Germline trimming cut 4 bases from V and 2 bases from J; bases unmatched to any gene: 3. In germline, CDR1 is LGHDT, CDR2 YNNKEL (reference sequence). CDR3 protein: CASSRGLDTDTQYF. The CDR3 nucleotides read TGTGCCAGCAGCCGAGGACTAGACACAGATACGCAGTATTTT.

This clonotype appeared many times. The chain couples TRBV5-4 to TRBJ2-1; 11 nucleotides match TRBD2. V lost 1 base, J lost 8 bases, and 5 bases stayed unmatched. The CDR3 spans 15 residues. The germline gives CDR1 SGHNT, CDR2 YYREEE (reference sequence). The CDR3 DNA follows: TGTGCCAGCAGCTTGACTAGCGGGAGCGTATATGAGCAGTTCTTC. Its protein is CASSLTSGSVYEQFF.

The sample holds many counts of this clonotype. The genes are TRBV7-9 and TRBJ2-3; TRBD1 aligns across 11 bases. The CDR3 loop spans 16 amino acids. V was clipped by 4 bases and J by 1 base; unmatched bases: 4. Germline V gene sequence: CDR1 SEHNR, CDR2 FQNEAQ (reference sequence). CDR3 coding DNA: TGTGCCAGCAGCTCACCGGACAGGGGGCGCACAGATACGCAGTATTTT. This translates into CASSSPDRGRTDTQYF.

This clonotype occurred a few times. A much larger clone is a single base away; this may be a read error. The V and J genes are TRBV7-9 and TRBJ2-7; perhaps D is TRBD1 or TRBD2 (5 bases each). V gave up 5 bases and J gave up 0 bases, with 8 bases separating them. The CDR3 length is 13 residues. Germline lookup yields CDR1 SEHNR and CDR2 FQNEAQ (reference sequence). This CDR3 is CASSPGASYEQYF. As DNA, the CDR3 is TGTGCCAGCAGCCCCGGGGCCTCCTACGAGCAGTACTTC.

This clonotype was seen many times. The chain links TRBV5-5 to TRBJ1-1; D gene unclear. Trimming removed 0 bases from V and 2 bases from J, with 5 bases in between. The CDR3 runs 13 residues. Per the germline V gene, CDR1 is SGHKS and CDR2 is YYEKEE (reference sequence). The CDR3 coding sequence is TGTGCCAGCAGCTTGGACCTAAACACTGAAGCTTTCTTT. Its protein product is CASSLDLNTEAFF.

This clonotype was detected ten times or more. J is TRBJ1-1 and V is TRBV4-3; no clear D. The CDR3 covers 15 residues. Trimming left V 0 bases short and J 0 bases short, with 8 bases between. The germline CDR1 and CDR2 sequences are LGHNA and YSLEER. The CDR3 DNA reads TGCGCCAGCAGCCAAGAAATCGACTTGAACACTGAAGCTTTCTTT. Its protein product is CASSQEIDLNTEAFF.

This clonotype was observed at least ten times. The chain uses TRBV5-6 and TRBJ2-4; 9 nucleotides match TRBD1. Germline V gene sequence: CDR1 SGHDT, CDR2 YYEEEE. This CDR3 has 16 amino acids. After removal of 4 bases from V and 3 bases from J, the junction contained 8 bases not matched to a gene. The CDR3 is CASSQLQGADKNIQYF. CDR3 sequence (DNA): TGTGCCAGCAGCCAATTACAGGGGGCGGACAAAAACATTCAGTACTTC. The full variable domain, completed using reference TRBV5-6 and TRBJ2-4, is DAGVTQSPTHLIKTRGQQVTLRCSPKSGHDTVSWYQQALGQGPQFIFQYYEEEERQRGNFPDRFSGHQFPNYSSELNVNALLLGDSALYLCASSQLQGADKNIQYFGAGTRLSVL.

This clonotype was seen at least ten times. The V gene is TRBV7-2, the J gene TRBJ2-7; tentative D call: TRBD2 (5 bases). Germline V gives CDR1 SGHTA, CDR2 FQGNSA. With 1 base removed from V and 5 bases from J, the gap between germline ends came to 24 bases. This CDR3 comprises 18 residues. The DNA of the CDR3 is TGTGCCAGCAGCTTAGGTGGTTTTAGCGACTACCTTATTCACGAGCAGTACTTC. Residues: CASSLGGFSDYLIHEQYF. The full variable domain, in which reference TRBV7-2 and TRBJ2-7 provide the parts outside the CDR3, is GAGVSQSPSNKVTEKGKDVELRCDPISGHTALYWYRQSLGQGLEFLIYFQGNSAPDKSGLPSDRFSAERTGGSVSTLTIQRTQQEDSAVYLCASSLGGFSDYLIHEQYFGPGTRLTVT.

This clonotype appeared many times. The chain combines TRBV6-1 with TRBJ2-3, with D possibly matching TRBD1 (5 bases). The CDR3 spans 16 residues. The ends were cut back, 0 bases at V and 3 bases at J, with 13 bases in the middle. Germline V gene sequence: CDR1 MNHNS, CDR2 SASEGT. CDR3 nucleotide sequence: TGTGCCAGCAGTGAAGCGCGTCAGGGTTTGACAGATACGCAGTATTTT. Protein product: CASSEARQGLTDTQYF.

This chain joins TRBV20-1 and TRBJ2-7, with TRBD1 matching 8 bases. The germline CDR1 and CDR2 sequences are DFQATT and SNEGSKA (reference sequence). With V trimmed by 6 bases and J by 0 bases, 4 bases remained unmatched. The CDR3 is 13 residues long. CDR3 bases: TGCAGTGCGGGGGGACAGGTCTCCTACGAGCAGTACTTC. Translated, it gives CSAGGQVSYEQYF.

This clonotype was picked up a small number of times. This chain links TRBV30 with TRBJ2-5, with 7 bases fitting TRBD2. The V segment lost 0 bases and the J segment 1 base; nucleotides outside the gene matches: 5. Germline CDR1 reads GTSNPN; CDR2 reads SVGIG (reference sequence). There are 15 residues in the CDR3. Written as DNA, the CDR3 is TGTGCCTGGAGTGTAGAGGCGGGAGCCCAAGAGACCCAGTACTTC. Protein product: CAWSVEAGAQETQYF.

This clonotype was seen many times. V usage is TRBV7-9 and J usage is TRBJ2-2, with D hard to call. The germline V gene has CDR1 SEHNR and CDR2 FQNEAQ (reference sequence). V was shortened by 3 bases and J by 6 bases, with 5 bases between the two germline ends. CDR3 length equals 12 residues. The DNA for the CDR3 is TGTGCCAGCAGCTTCTCCCCCGGGGAGCTGTTTTTT. Its translation: CASSFSPGELFF.

This clonotype is medium-sized. This chain uses TRBV30 with TRBJ2-1, with TRBD2 matching over 9 bases. The germline V gene has CDR1 GTSNPN and CDR2 SVGIG (reference sequence). CDR3 size: 13 residues. Trimming removed 1 base from V and 9 bases from J; junction bases left unmatched: 4. CDR3 coding DNA: TGTGCCTGGAGTGGCGGGGGGGCCGGTGAGCAGTTCTTC. Protein product: CAWSGGGAGEQFF. Combining the CDR3 with reference TRBV30 and TRBJ2-1 gives the whole variable domain SQTIHQWPATLVQPVGSPLSLECTVEGTSNPNLYWYRQAAGRGLQLLFYSVGIGQISSEVPQNLSASRPQDRQFILSSKKLLLSDSGFYLCAWSGGGAGEQFFGPGTRLTVL.

Ten or more counts support this clonotype. The CDR3 sequence is CASSRIPGDEYEQYF. DNA of the CDR3: TGTGCCAGCAGCCGAATTCCAGGGGACGAGTACGAGCAGTACTTC. The chain joins TRBV5-8 to TRBJ2-7; D might be TRBD1 (6 bases). CDR1 is SGHTS, CDR2 YDEGEE, per germline. There are 15 residues in the CDR3. The V and J ends lost 4 bases and 4 bases respectively, with 18 bases between them.

This clonotype was detected many times. This chain uses TRBV7-2 with TRBJ2-1, with D possibly matching TRBD2 (6 bases). The CDR3 length is 13 residues. CDR1 and CDR2 (germline): SGHTA, FQGNSA. Trimming took 2 bases from V and 10 from J, leaving 12 bases between them. The CDR3, as DNA: TGTGCCAGCAGCTTATATGGAGGGCAAGAGCAGTTCTTC. It encodes CASSLYGGQEQFF.

In this sample, this clonotype turned up many times. The chain employs TRBV6-6 and TRBJ2-5, with 9 bases aligning to TRBD2. The CDR3 sequence is 21 residues long. Germline trimming cut 2 bases from V and 0 bases from J; bases unmatched to any gene: 19. Per germline, CDR1 MNHNY and CDR2 SVGAGI (reference sequence). The CDR3 sequence is CASSYPEIAGGPQGYQETQYF. The CDR3 nucleotides read TGTGCCAGCAGTTACCCAGAGATTGCGGGGGGGCCTCAAGGGTACCAAGAGACCCAGTACTTC.